A selection of T cell receptor beta chains follows, all from one sample in a study of blood T cell repertoires in COVID-19. Profiling relied on immunoSEQ multiplex PCR, and the TCRdb table lists in-frame clones only, not all of them. The data contain some 250,000 clones, about 86% of them seen just once; the ten biggest clones take up 2.5% to 3%. The specimen was peripheral blood. The receptors derive from an older woman with active or convalescent COVID-19. CDR3s include the opening cysteine and the closing phenylalanine or tryptophan. D genes are given only for firm matches. Rows may omit the clone size; those that give it use once, few, many or a size class.

CDR3nt	CDR3aa	v_gene	d_gene	abundance	j_gene
TGCGCCAGCAGCTTGACAGGGGGCTCCGGGGAGCTGTTTTTT	CASSLTGGSGELFF	TRBV5-1	TRBD1	NA	TRBJ2-2
TGTGCCAGCAGCCCCCGGGAAGGCCCAATTCAGTACTTC	CASSPREGPIQYF	TRBV3-1/TRBV3-2	NA	NA	TRBJ2-4
TGCGCCAGCACCTCCCGGGGGGGCGGGCGGACAGATACGCAGTATTTT	CASTSRGGGRTDTQYF	TRBV5-1	TRBD2	NA	TRBJ2-3
TGTGCCAGCAGCTTTACTGGGGGCTGGAACACTGAAGCTTTCTTT	CASSFTGGWNTEAFF	TRBV7-3	NA	few	TRBJ1-1
TGTGCCAGCAGCGCGCGACTGGTGGTATATGAAAAACTGTTTTTT	CASSARLVVYEKLFF	TRBV5-6	NA	NA	TRBJ1-4
TGCGCCAGCAGCTTGGATAGCACGGATAGTCCGGAGACCCAGTACTTC	CASSLDSTDSPETQYF	TRBV5-1	NA	NA	TRBJ2-5
TGTGCCAGCAGTTACCAGGGGCCTGAGCAGTTCTTC	CASSYQGPEQFF	TRBV6-2/TRBV6-3	NA	NA	TRBJ2-1
TGTGCCAGTTCCCGGGACATCGCCTCTGGAAACACCATATATTTT	CASSRDIASGNTIYF	TRBV6-5	NA	NA	TRBJ1-3
TGTGCCAGCAGCTTAGCGGGCGGGCTTGGAAACACCATATATTTT	CASSLAGGLGNTIYF	TRBV7-2	NA	NA	TRBJ1-3
TGCGCCAGCAAGTCGACCGGGACATCTGACTACGAGCAGTACTTC	CASKSTGTSDYEQYF	TRBV5-1	NA	NA	TRBJ2-7
TGTGCCAGCACCTACGGGGTGGGGATCTACGAGCAGTACTTC	CASTYGVGIYEQYF	TRBV6-5	NA	NA	TRBJ2-7
TGTGCCAGCAGCCCTGGACAGGGGGTGCAGCCCCAGCATTTT	CASSPGQGVQPQHF	TRBV7-9	TRBD1	NA	TRBJ1-5
TGTGCCAGCAGTGCCCCATTACAGGGGACGGGTGAAAAACTGTTTTTT	CASSAPLQGTGEKLFF	TRBV28	TRBD1	NA	TRBJ1-4
TGCGCCAGCAGCCAAGGTCTCGGCGGGGTCCAAGAGACCCAGTACTTC	CASSQGLGGVQETQYF	TRBV4-3	NA	NA	TRBJ2-5
TGTGCCAGCAGTGAAACGTCCGTCCCCGGGAATGAGCAGTTCTTC	CASSETSVPGNEQFF	TRBV6-1	NA	NA	TRBJ2-1
TGTGCCTGGGGGAAAGGAGACATTCAGTACTTC	CAWGKGDIQYF	TRBV30	NA	NA	TRBJ2-4
TGTGCCAGCCAAGACAGCCCCTCTGTCTATGGCTACACCTTC	CASQDSPSVYGYTF	TRBV19	NA	NA	TRBJ1-2
TGTGCCAGCAGCCCACAGGGTCATAGCAATCAGCCCCAGCATTTT	CASSPQGHSNQPQHF	TRBV11-1	NA	NA	TRBJ1-5